The rows below give T cell receptor beta chains drawn from one sample of a study of OX40 agonist ivuxolimab in advanced cancers. Profiled with immunoSEQ multiplex PCR; TCRdb holds only in-frame clones, not every one. The sample holds 90,000 to 100,000 clones, 70% to 85% seen once. Sequencing was performed on CD4+ or CD8+ T cells sorted from blood, taken in a trial of the OX40 agonist ivuxolimab. The source is an adult with an advanced solid tumor such as melanoma, head and neck, liver or kidney cancer. Both conserved end residues are part of each CDR3. D genes are given only for firm matches. Some rows mark clone size as missing; the rest say once, few, many or name a class of expanded clone.

CASSFSLYEQYF | TGTGCCAGCAGTTTTTCCTTATACGAGCAGTACTTC | TRBV6-5 | NA | TRBJ2-7 | NA
CASHPVPGNTIYF | TGTGCCAGCCATCCCGTCCCTGGAAACACCATATATTTT | TRBV6-5 | NA | TRBJ1-3 | NA
CASSVAARGSPLHF | TGTGCCAGCAGCGTAGCGGCCAGGGGGTCACCCCTCCACTTT | TRBV9 | NA | TRBJ1-6 | TRBD1
CASSQSGGTDTQYF | TGCGCCAGCAGCCAAAGCGGGGGCACAGATACGCAGTATTTT | TRBV4-1 | NA | TRBJ2-3 | TRBD2
CASGEGQGSSGANVLTF | TGTGCTAGTGGAGAGGGACAGGGGAGCTCTGGGGCCAACGTCCTGACTTTC | TRBV12-5 | once | TRBJ2-6 | TRBD1
CASSFQGDTQYF | TGTGCCAGCAGCTTCCAGGGGGATACGCAGTATTTT | TRBV7-8 | NA | TRBJ2-3 | NA
CASSEPPGLEAFF | TGCGCCAGCAGTGAGCCGCCAGGCCTCGAAGCTTTCTTT | TRBV10-2 | NA | TRBJ1-1 | NA
CASSLQPYNSPLHF | TGTGCCAGCAGTTTACAGCCTTATAATTCACCCCTCCACTTT | TRBV27 | NA | TRBJ1-6 | NA
CASSLAGSSGANVLTF | TGTGCCAGCAGCTTAGCGGGCTCGTCTGGGGCCAACGTCCTGACTTTC | TRBV7-2 | NA | TRBJ2-6 | NA
CASSRRGTRSDTQYF | TGTGCCAGCAGCCGACGCGGGACTAGATCAGATACGCAGTATTTT | TRBV5-6 | NA | TRBJ2-3 | TRBD2